This paragraph covers one T cell receptor (beta chain) sequence. Its specificity is unknown. This record comes from a study of CD8 T cells in ankylosing spondylitis. V was pared by 5 bases and J by 6 bases, with 9 bases between. The CDR3 length is 11 residues. The germline V gene encodes CDR1 SGHRS and CDR2 YFSETQ. TCRdb analysed the 5' RACE reads with MiXCR anew, one entry per CDR3 protein. Here the sample spans 400,000 to 450,000 distinct CDR3 sequences, roughly 15% being singletons. Study findings and constraints: Earlier work had already found some motif variants in reactive arthritis synovial fluid and blood. About 8 highly homologous variants formed a TCR beta motif that appeared characteristic of ankylosing spondylitis blood.

Input material: blood, either unsorted or a sorted T cell fraction (not recorded which). This clonotype originated in a male donor with ankylosing spondylitis. The chain employs TRBV5-1 and TRBJ2-7; D is possibly TRBD1 (5 bases). DNA for the CDR3: TGCGCCAGCAGATGGGGCCGCGAGCAGTACTTC. It encodes CASRWGREQYF.